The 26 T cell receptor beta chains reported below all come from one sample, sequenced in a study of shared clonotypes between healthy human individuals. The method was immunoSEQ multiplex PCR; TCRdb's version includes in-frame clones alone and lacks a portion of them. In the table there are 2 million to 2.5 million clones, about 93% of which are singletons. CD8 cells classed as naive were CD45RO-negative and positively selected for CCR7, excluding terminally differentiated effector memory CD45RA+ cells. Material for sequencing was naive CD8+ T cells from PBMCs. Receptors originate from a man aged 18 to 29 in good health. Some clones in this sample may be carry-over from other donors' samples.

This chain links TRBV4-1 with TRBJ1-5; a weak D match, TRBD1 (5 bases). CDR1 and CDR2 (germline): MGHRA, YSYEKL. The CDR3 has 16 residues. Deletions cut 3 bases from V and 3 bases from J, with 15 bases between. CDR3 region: CASSHVQGDDNQPQHF. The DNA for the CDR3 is TGCGCCAGCAGCCACGTGCAGGGCGACGACAATCAGCCCCAGCATTTT.

The CDR3 here is CASSRRGRASYNEQFF. The DNA for the CDR3 is TGCGCCAGCAGCCGCCGCGGGAGGGCCTCCTACAATGAGCAGTTCTTC. The chain recombines TRBV4-3 with TRBJ2-1; 9 bases are shared with TRBD2. The junction had 4 bases not matched to a gene; V was cut back by 4 bases and J by 0 bases. The CDR3 spans 16 residues. Germline V gene sequence: CDR1 LGHNA, CDR2 YSLEER.

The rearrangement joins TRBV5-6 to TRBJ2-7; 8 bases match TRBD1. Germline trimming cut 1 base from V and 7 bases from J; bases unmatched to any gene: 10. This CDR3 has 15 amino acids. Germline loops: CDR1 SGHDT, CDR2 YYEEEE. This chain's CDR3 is CASSLWQGAWWEQYF. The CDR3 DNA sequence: TGTGCCAGCAGCTTGTGGCAGGGGGCATGGTGGGAGCAGTACTTC.

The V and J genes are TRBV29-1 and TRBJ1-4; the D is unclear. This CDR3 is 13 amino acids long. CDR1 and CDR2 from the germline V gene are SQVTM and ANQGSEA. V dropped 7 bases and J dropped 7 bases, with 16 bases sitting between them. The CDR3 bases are TGCAGCGCCAAAAGGGAGGCGTCTGAAAAACTGTTTTTT. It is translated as CSAKREASEKLFF. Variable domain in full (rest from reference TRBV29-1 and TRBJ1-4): SAVISQKPSRDICQRGTSLTIQCQVDSQVTMMFWYRQQPGQSLTLIATANQGSEATYESGFVIDKFPISRPNLTFSTLTVSNMSPEDSSIYLCSAKREASEKLFFGSGTQLSVL.

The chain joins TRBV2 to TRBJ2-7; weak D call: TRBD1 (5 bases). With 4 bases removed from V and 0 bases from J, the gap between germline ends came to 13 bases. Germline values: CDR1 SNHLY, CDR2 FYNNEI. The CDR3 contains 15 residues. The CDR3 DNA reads TGTGCCAGCAGTGTGGGCAGGGTGCTCTCCTACGAGCAGTACTTC. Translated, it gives CASSVGRVLSYEQYF.

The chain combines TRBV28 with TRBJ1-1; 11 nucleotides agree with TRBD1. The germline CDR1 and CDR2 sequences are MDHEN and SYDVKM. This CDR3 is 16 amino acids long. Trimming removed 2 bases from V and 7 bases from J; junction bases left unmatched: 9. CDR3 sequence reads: CASSLGTGGLGGEAFF. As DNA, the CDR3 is TGTGCCAGCAGTTTAGGGACAGGGGGATTGGGTGGTGAAGCTTTCTTT. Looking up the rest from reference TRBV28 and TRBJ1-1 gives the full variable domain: DVKVTQSSRYLVKRTGEKVFLECVQDMDHENMFWYRQDPGLGLRLIYFSYDVKMKEKGDIPEGYSVSREKKERFSLILESASTNQTSMYLCASSLGTGGLGGEAFFGQGTRLTVV.

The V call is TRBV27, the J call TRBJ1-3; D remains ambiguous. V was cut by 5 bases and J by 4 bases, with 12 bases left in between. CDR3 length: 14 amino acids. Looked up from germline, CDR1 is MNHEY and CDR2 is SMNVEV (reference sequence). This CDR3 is CASSLRGMGNTIYF. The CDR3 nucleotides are TGTGCCAGCAGTCTACGAGGTATGGGAAACACCATATATTTT.

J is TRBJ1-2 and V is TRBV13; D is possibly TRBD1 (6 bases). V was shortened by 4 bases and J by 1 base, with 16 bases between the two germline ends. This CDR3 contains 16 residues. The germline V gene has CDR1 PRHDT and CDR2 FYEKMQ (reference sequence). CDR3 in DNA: TGTGCCAGCAGCTCCCAGACAGGCCTAAATAACTATGGCTACACCTTC. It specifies CASSSQTGLNNYGYTF.

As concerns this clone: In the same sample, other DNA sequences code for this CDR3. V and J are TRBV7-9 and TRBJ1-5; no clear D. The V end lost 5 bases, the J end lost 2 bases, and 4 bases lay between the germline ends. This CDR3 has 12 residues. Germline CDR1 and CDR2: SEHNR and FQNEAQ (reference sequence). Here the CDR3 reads CASSPGNQPQHF. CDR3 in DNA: TGTGCCAGCAGCCCCGGCAATCAGCCCCAGCATTTT.

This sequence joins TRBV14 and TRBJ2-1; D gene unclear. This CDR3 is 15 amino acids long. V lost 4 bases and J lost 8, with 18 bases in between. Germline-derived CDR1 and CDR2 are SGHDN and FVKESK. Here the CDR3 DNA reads TGTGCCAGCAGCCGGTTGTCACCAGCCGCATATGAGCAGTTCTTC. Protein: CASSRLSPAAYEQFF.

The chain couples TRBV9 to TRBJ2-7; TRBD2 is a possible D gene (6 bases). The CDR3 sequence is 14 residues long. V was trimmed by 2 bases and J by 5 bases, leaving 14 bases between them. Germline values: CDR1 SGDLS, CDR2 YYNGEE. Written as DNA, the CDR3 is TGTGCCAGCAGCGTGTCCGGGACTTGGGACGAGCAGTACTTC. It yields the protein CASSVSGTWDEQYF.

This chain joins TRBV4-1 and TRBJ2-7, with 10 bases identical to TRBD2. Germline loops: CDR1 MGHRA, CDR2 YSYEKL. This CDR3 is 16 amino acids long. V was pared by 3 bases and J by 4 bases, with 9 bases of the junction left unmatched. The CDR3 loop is CASSHFSGRTTYEQYF. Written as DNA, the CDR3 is TGCGCCAGCAGCCACTTTAGCGGGAGGACTACTTACGAGCAGTACTTC.

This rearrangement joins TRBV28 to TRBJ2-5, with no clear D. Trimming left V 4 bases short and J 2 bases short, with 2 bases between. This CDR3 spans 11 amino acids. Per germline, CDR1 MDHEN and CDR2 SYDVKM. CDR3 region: CASSWQETQYF. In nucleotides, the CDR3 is TGTGCCAGCAGTTGGCAAGAGACCCAGTACTTC. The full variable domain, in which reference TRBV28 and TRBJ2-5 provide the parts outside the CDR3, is DVKVTQSSRYLVKRTGEKVFLECVQDMDHENMFWYRQDPGLGLRLIYFSYDVKMKEKGDIPEGYSVSREKKERFSLILESASTNQTSMYLCASSWQETQYFGPGTRLLVL.

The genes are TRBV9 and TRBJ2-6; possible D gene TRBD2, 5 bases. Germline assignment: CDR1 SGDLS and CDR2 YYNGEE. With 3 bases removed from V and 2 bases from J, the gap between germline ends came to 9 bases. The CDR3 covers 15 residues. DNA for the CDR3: TGTGCCAGCAGCGCTGGGCGGGCTGGGGCCAACGTCCTGACTTTC. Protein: CASSAGRAGANVLTF.

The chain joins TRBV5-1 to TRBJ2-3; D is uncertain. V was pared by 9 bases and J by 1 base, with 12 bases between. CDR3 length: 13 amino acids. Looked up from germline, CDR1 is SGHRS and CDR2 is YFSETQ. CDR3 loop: CATSYTGTDTQYF. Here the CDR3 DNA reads TGCGCCACCAGTTATACTGGCACAGATACGCAGTATTTT.

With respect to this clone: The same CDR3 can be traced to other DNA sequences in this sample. The DNA of the CDR3 is TGTGCCATCAGTGAGGAGGGCTACGAGCAGTACTTC. This translates into CAISEEGYEQYF. The chain carries TRBV10-3 and TRBJ2-7; the D gene is possibly TRBD2 (5 bases). Germline loops: CDR1 ENHRY, CDR2 SYGVKD. The CDR3 totals 12 residues. Trimming cost V 2 bases and J 3 bases, with 5 bases left between them.

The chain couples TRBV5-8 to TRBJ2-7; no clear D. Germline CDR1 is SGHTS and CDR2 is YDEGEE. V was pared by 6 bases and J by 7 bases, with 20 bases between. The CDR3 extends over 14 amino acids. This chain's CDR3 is CASTDGTTTGEQYF. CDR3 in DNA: TGTGCCAGCACCGACGGAACCACTACGGGTGAGCAGTACTTC. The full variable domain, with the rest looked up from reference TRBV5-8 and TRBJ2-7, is EAGVTQSPTHLIKTRGQQATLRCSPISGHTSVYWYQQALGLGLQFLLWYDEGEERNRGNFPPRFSGRQFPNYSSELNVNALELEDSALYLCASTDGTTTGEQYFGPGTRLTVT.

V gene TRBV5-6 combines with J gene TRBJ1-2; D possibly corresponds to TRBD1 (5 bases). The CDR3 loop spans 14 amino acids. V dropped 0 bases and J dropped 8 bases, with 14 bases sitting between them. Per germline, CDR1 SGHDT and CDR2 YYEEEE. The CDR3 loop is CASSLEVRARGYTF. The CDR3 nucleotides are TGTGCCAGCAGCTTGGAGGTCAGGGCACGGGGCTACACCTTC.

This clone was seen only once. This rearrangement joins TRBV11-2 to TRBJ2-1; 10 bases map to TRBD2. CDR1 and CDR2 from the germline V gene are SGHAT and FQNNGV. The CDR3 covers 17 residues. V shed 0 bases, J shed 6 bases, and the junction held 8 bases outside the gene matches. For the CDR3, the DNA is TGTGCCAGCAGCTTAGATTTGGGCCTAGCGGGAGCCAATGAGCAGTTCTTC. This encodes CASSLDLGLAGANEQFF.

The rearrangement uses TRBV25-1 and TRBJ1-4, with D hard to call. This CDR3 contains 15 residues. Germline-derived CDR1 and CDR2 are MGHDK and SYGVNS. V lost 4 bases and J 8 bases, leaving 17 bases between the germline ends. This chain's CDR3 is CASSATDQLREKLFF. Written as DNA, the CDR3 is TGTGCCAGCAGTGCCACGGACCAGCTTAGGGAAAAACTGTTTTTT.

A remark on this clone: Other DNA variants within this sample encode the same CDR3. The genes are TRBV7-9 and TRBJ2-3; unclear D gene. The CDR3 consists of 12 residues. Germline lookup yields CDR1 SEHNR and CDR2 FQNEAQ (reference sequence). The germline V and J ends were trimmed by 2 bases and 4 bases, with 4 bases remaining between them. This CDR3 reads CASSLISDTQYF. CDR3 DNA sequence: TGTGCCAGCAGCTTAATCTCAGATACGCAGTATTTT.

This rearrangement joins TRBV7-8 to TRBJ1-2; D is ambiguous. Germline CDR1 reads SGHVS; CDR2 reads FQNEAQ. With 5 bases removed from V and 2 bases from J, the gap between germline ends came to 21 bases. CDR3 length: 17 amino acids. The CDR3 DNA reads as TGTGCCAGCAGCCCCCGGTTGAGGAAGCGTAACAACTATGGCTACACCTTC. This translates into CASSPRLRKRNNYGYTF. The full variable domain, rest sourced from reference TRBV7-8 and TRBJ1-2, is GAGVSQSPRYKVAKRGQDVALRCDPISGHVSLFWYQQALGQGPEFLTYFQNEAQLDKSGLPSDRFFAERPEGSVSTLKIQRTQQEDSAVYLCASSPRLRKRNNYGYTFGSGTRLTVV.

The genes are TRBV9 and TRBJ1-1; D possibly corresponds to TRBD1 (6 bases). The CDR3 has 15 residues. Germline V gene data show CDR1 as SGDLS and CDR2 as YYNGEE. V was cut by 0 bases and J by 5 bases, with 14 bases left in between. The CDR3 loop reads CASSVGSGGRTEAFF. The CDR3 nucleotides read TGTGCCAGCAGCGTAGGTTCGGGGGGCCGGACTGAAGCTTTCTTT. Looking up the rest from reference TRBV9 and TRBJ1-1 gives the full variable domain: DSGVTQTPKHLITATGQRVTLRCSPRSGDLSVYWYQQSLDQGLQFLIQYYNGEERAKGNILERFSAQQFPDLHSELNLSSLELGDSALYFCASSVGSGGRTEAFFGQGTRLTVV.

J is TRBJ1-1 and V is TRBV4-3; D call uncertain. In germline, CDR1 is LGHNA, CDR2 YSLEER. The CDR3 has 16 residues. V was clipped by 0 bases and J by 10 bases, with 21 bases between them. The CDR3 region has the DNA TGCGCCAGCAGCCAAGATGACCGCTATGTGTTTGGCGGAGCTTTCTTT. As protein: CASSQDDRYVFGGAFF.

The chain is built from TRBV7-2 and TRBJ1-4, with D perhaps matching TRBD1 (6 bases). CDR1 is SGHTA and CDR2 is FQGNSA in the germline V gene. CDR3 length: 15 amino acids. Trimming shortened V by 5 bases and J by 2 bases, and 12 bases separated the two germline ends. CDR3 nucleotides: TGTGCCAGCAGCCCCACCCAGGGGACTAATGAAAAACTGTTTTTT. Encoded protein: CASSPTQGTNEKLFF.

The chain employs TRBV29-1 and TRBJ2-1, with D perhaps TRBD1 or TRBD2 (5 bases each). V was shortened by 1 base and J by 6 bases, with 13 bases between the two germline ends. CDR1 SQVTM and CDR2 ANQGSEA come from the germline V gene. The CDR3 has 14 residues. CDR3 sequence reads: CSVEGGYSTNEQFF. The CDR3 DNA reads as TGCAGCGTTGAAGGGGGGTACAGCACCAATGAGCAGTTCTTC.